Shown below are 10 T cell receptor beta chains from a single sample sequenced in a study of shared clonotypes between healthy human individuals (dated by TCRdb to the early 2020s). Preparation of the library involved the immunoSEQ multiplex PCR assay. In TCRdb, the immuneACCESS table is reduced to in-frame sequences with V and J assigned. These tables do not hold every clone; where another copy was compared, an unresolved V gene accounts for under half, and the others remain unexplained. Across this sample there are a few million clones, with almost 96% seen only once. Roughly 0.13% of the sample goes to the ten largest clones. Specimen: naive CD4+ T cells sorted from blood. The sample's cell subset or site label, in plain terms: CD45RA+ positively selected. The receptors derive from a man between 18 and 29 years old in good health.

This clone was recorded a few times. The V and J genes are TRBV6-1 and TRBJ1-5; a weak D match, TRBD1 (5 bases). The CDR3 covers 15 residues. V was trimmed by 3 bases and J by 3 bases, leaving 12 bases between them. The germline V gene has CDR1 MNHNS and CDR2 SASEGT. The CDR3 nucleotides read TGTGCCAGCAGTGATAGGGGCAGCCCCAATCAGCCCCAGCATTTT. This translates into CASSDRGSPNQPQHF.

The rearrangement uses TRBV5-4 and TRBJ2-7, with 8 bases lining up with TRBD2. The V and J ends lost 0 bases and 7 bases, in that order; junction bases with no gene match: 6. Germline V gene data show CDR1 as SGHNT and CDR2 as YYREEE (reference sequence). This CDR3 has 14 residues. CDR3 amino acids: CASSLGLARGEQYF. Written as DNA, the CDR3 is TGTGCCAGCAGCTTGGGACTAGCGAGGGGGGAGCAGTACTTC.

The table lists this clone with a count of one. The rearrangement uses TRBV6-6 and TRBJ2-3; the match to TRBD1 covers 8 bases. Germline V gene sequence: CDR1 MNHNY, CDR2 SVGAGI (reference sequence). The V and J ends lost 6 bases and 5 bases, in that order; junction bases with no gene match: 1. The CDR3 has 12 residues. CDR3 loop: CASRQGEDTQYF. For the CDR3, the DNA is TGTGCCAGCAGACAGGGGGAAGATACGCAGTATTTT.

The gene calls are TRBV5-6 and TRBJ2-1; D remains ambiguous. The CDR3 runs to 16 residues. Germline CDR1 is SGHDT and CDR2 is YYEEEE. V dropped 0 bases and J dropped 8 bases, with 18 bases sitting between them. In DNA, the CDR3 is TGTGCCAGCAGCTTGGAGCAGGCGTCCGTTTTGGATGAGCAGTTCTTC. Translation: CASSLEQASVLDEQFF.

Turning to this clone: Additional DNA sequences in this sample encode the identical CDR3. V and J are TRBV5-1 and TRBJ2-1; 7 bases align to TRBD2. V shed 4 bases and J 2 bases; nucleotides not matched to a gene: 6. Germline V gene sequence: CDR1 SGHRS, CDR2 YFSETQ. The CDR3 runs 15 residues. The CDR3 sequence: CASSPRGGPYNEQFF. As DNA, the CDR3 is TGCGCCAGCAGCCCCCGCGGGGGACCCTACAATGAGCAGTTCTTC.

The J gene is TRBJ2-2, the V gene TRBV30, with a tentative D call TRBD2 (7 bases). V was trimmed by 3 bases and J by 8 bases, leaving 13 bases between them. The CDR3 has 13 residues. In germline, CDR1 is GTSNPN, CDR2 SVGIG (reference sequence). The CDR3 coding sequence is TGTGCCTGGAGACCACAGGGAGGGGGGGAGCTGTTTTTT. It yields the protein CAWRPQGGGELFF.

The gene calls are TRBV5-1 and TRBJ1-1; 10 bases map to TRBD1. CDR3 length equals 15 residues. Germline CDR1 SGHRS, CDR2 YFSETQ. Trimming removed 4 bases from V and 6 bases from J; junction bases left unmatched: 9. CDR3 in amino acids: CASSGTGASPAEAFF. CDR3 DNA: TGCGCCAGCAGCGGGACAGGGGCCAGCCCAGCTGAAGCTTTCTTT.

J is TRBJ1-5 and V is TRBV18; 8 bases are shared with TRBD1. CDR1 and CDR2 (germline): KGHSH, LQKENI. Trimming removed 5 bases from V and 3 bases from J; junction bases left unmatched: 6. The CDR3 consists of 15 residues. CDR3 sequence: CASSSGQALNQPQHF. The CDR3 DNA follows: TGTGCCAGCTCATCGGGACAGGCCCTCAATCAGCCCCAGCATTTT. The full variable domain, in which reference TRBV18 and TRBJ1-5 provide the parts outside the CDR3, is NAGVMQNPRHLVRRRGQEARLRCSPMKGHSHVYWYRQLPEEGLKFMVYLQKENIIDESGMPKERFSAEFPKEGPSILRIQQVVRGDSAAYFCASSSGQALNQPQHFGDGTRLSIL.

The V gene is TRBV29-1, the J gene TRBJ1-2; D is possibly TRBD1 (6 bases). The CDR3 is 14 amino acids. The germline V and J ends were trimmed by 4 bases and 0 bases, with 12 bases remaining between them. Germline assignment: CDR1 SQVTM and CDR2 ANQGSEA. The CDR3 region is CSVGAGDSNYGYTF. CDR3 sequence (DNA): TGCAGCGTTGGAGCAGGGGATTCTAACTATGGCTACACCTTC.

Worth noting for this clone: An end of the junction does not agree with germline; a read error may underlie this. This chain links TRBV10-3 with TRBJ2-7; TRBD2 matches 10 bases. Germline lookup yields CDR1 ENHRY and CDR2 SYGVKD. The CDR3 length is 17 residues. The DNA of the CDR3 is TGTGCCCTCAGTGTGGGGCTAGCGGGAGCCACCCACTCAGGGCAGTACTTC. Amino acids: CALSVGLAGATHSGQYF.